Presented here are 21 T cell receptor beta chains from one specimen sequenced in a study of blood T cell repertoires in COVID-19. Profiled with immunoSEQ multiplex PCR; TCRdb holds only in-frame clones, not every one. This table holds 150,000 to 200,000 clones, around 87% found once. Sequenced: PBMCs or T cells enriched from blood (not recorded which). The receptors shown here come from a woman aged 50 to 60 who had recovered from COVID-19.

This clone occurred once. This rearrangement joins TRBV5-4 to TRBJ2-3; 11 bases fit TRBD2. CDR3 length equals 14 residues. The J segment lost 2 bases and the V segment lost 9 bases, leaving 5 bases of the junction unmatched. Germline lookup yields CDR1 SGHNT and CDR2 YYREEE (reference sequence). In nucleotides, the CDR3 is TGTGCCACCATAGCGGGGGGGTCCACAGATACGCAGTATTTT. Amino acid sequence: CATIAGGSTDTQYF. The full variable domain, its missing parts supplied by reference TRBV5-4 and TRBJ2-3, is ETGVTQSPTHLIKTRGQQVTLRCSSQSGHNTVSWYQQALGQGPQFIFQYYREEENGRGNFPPRFSGLQFPNYSSELNVNALELDDSALYLCATIAGGSTDTQYFGPGTRLTVL.

This clone turned up a few times. The rearrangement uses TRBV2 and TRBJ1-5; 7 bases agree with TRBD1. From germline, CDR1 is SNHLY and CDR2 FYNNEI. The CDR3 runs 14 residues. The trim removed 4 bases at V and 6 bases at J, leaving 6 bases unmatched. In DNA form, the CDR3 reads TGTGCCAGCAGTGCCCAGGGGGGAAGTCAGCCCCAGCATTTT. Its protein is CASSAQGGSQPQHF.

The chain uses TRBV27 and TRBJ1-5, with D perhaps TRBD1 (5 bases). CDR1 MNHEY and CDR2 SMNVEV come from the germline V gene (reference sequence). The CDR3 totals 16 residues. With 2 bases removed from V and 4 bases from J, the gap between germline ends came to 15 bases. CDR3 in amino acids: CASSLRGDRSNQPQHF. CDR3 sequence (DNA): TGTGCCAGCAGTTTAAGGGGTGACAGAAGTAATCAGCCCCAGCATTTT.

The chain employs TRBV9 and TRBJ2-6, with D maybe TRBD1 (6 bases). The V gene's germline CDR1 is SGDLS and CDR2 YYNGEE. The ends were cut back, 6 bases at V and 2 bases at J, with 21 bases in the middle. The CDR3 extends over 18 amino acids. DNA of the CDR3: TGTGCCAGCACTCCCCTTGGGGGCGCGTTGGCTGGGGCCAACGTCCTGACTTTC. It yields the protein CASTPLGGALAGANVLTF.

The chain recombines TRBV5-5 with TRBJ1-3, with D tentatively TRBD1 (6 bases). Per germline, CDR1 SGHKS and CDR2 YYEKEE (reference sequence). Trimming cost V 4 bases and J 1 base, with 18 bases left between them. This CDR3 contains 17 residues. The CDR3 region is CASSLIQGLSSGNTIYF. In DNA form, the CDR3 reads TGTGCCAGCAGCCTAATACAGGGCCTCTCTTCTGGAAACACCATATATTTT.

The chain recombines TRBV12-1 with TRBJ2-7; the table's D gene call, TRBD2, was not cross checked with the DNA. TRBV12-1 is deemed a pseudogene. CDR3 length: 17 residues. The CDR3 coding sequence is TGTGCCAGCAGCCATAAGACAGATTTTGGGGGGACCTACGAGCAGTACTTC. Translation gives CASSHKTDFGGTYEQYF.

The chain uses TRBV6-5 and TRBJ1-1, with D perhaps TRBD1 (6 bases). In germline, CDR1 is MNHEY, CDR2 SVGAGI. The length of the CDR3 is 14 residues. V lost 4 bases and J 3 bases, leaving 12 bases between the germline ends. CDR3 sequence: CASSSPGHHTEAFF. DNA for the CDR3: TGTGCCAGCAGTTCTCCGGGACATCACACTGAAGCTTTCTTT.

The chain joins TRBV11-2 to TRBJ1-6; 8 nucleotides agree with TRBD1. The germline gives CDR1 SGHAT, CDR2 FQNNGV. This CDR3 contains 16 residues. V lost 4 bases and J lost 3; bases outside the gene matches: 5. CDR3 DNA: TGTGCCAGCAGCTCAGGACAGGGCCGCTATAATTCACCCCTCCACTTT. Its protein is CASSSGQGRYNSPLHF. The whole variable domain, filled in from reference TRBV11-2 and TRBJ1-6, reads EAGVAQSPRYKIIEKRQSVAFWCNPISGHATLYWYQQILGQGPKLLIQFQNNGVVDDSQLPKDRFSAERLKGVDSTLKIQPAKLEDSAVYLCASSSGQGRYNSPLHFGNGTRLTVT.

On this clone itself: Other DNA sequences from this sample encode an identical CDR3 as well. This rearrangement joins TRBV3-1 (or the pseudogene TRBV3-2) to TRBJ1-1, with a possible D match to TRBD1 (6 bases). The CDR3 loop spans 11 amino acids. Trimming took off 6 bases at V and 5 bases at J, with 7 bases between the two ends. From germline, CDR1 is LGHDT and CDR2 YNNKEL (reference sequence). The CDR3 coding sequence is TGTGCCAGCAGAGGGGGAACTGAAGCTTTCTTT. Its translation: CASRGGTEAFF.

This clone is judged medium-sized. V is TRBV7-8 and J is TRBJ1-3, with 7 bases identical to TRBD1. Germline lookup yields CDR1 SGHVS and CDR2 FQNEAQ. The CDR3 length is 16 residues. V lost 5 bases, J lost 0 bases, and 7 bases stayed unmatched. Here the CDR3 DNA reads TGTGCCAGCAGCACCCCAGGGGGTGACTCTGGAAACACCATATATTTT. Translated: CASSTPGGDSGNTIYF.

DNA for the CDR3: TGTGCCAGCAGCCCTACTCAGACAGGGAATAGAGGCTACACCTTC. Protein product: CASSPTQTGNRGYTF. The chain employs TRBV28 and TRBJ1-2; TRBD1 aligns across 7 bases. Germline values: CDR1 MDHEN, CDR2 SYDVKM. There are 15 residues in the CDR3. Germline trimming cut 6 bases from V and 8 bases from J; bases unmatched to any gene: 15.

The V gene is TRBV4-3, the J gene TRBJ1-6; a weak D match, TRBD1 (6 bases). The length of the CDR3 is 17 residues. Germline loops: CDR1 LGHNA, CDR2 YSLEER. The germline V and J ends were trimmed by 4 bases and 3 bases, with 16 bases remaining between them. CDR3 bases: TGCGCCAGCAGCCTCGGAATGGGAGGGGGCTATAATTCACCCCTCCACTTT. Its protein product is CASSLGMGGGYNSPLHF.

This rearrangement joins TRBV6-2 or TRBV6-3 to TRBJ2-7; D ambiguous. Trimming removed 5 bases from V and 1 base from J, with 6 bases in between. This CDR3 has 12 residues. The V gene's germline CDR1 is MNHEY and CDR2 SVGEGT. CDR3 amino acids: CASSLTSYEQYF. CDR3 sequence (DNA): TGTGCCAGCAGTCTAACTTCCTACGAGCAGTACTTC.

The chain uses TRBV7-2 and TRBJ2-1; TRBD1 agrees at 7 bases. Germline CDR1 reads SGHTA; CDR2 reads FQGNSA. V trimming: 5 bases; J trimming: 2 bases; junction bases outside the gene matches: 6. This CDR3 has 15 residues. The CDR3 sequence is CASSQQGWPYNEQFF. CDR3 nucleotide sequence: TGTGCCAGCAGCCAACAGGGGTGGCCCTACAATGAGCAGTTCTTC.

This chain connects TRBV2 to TRBJ1-5; D is ambiguous. Germline CDR1 reads SNHLY; CDR2 reads FYNNEI. Trimming took off 4 bases at V and 0 bases at J, with 7 bases between the two ends. This CDR3 spans 14 amino acids. This CDR3 is CASSADYSNQPQHF. CDR3 bases: TGTGCCAGCAGTGCGGACTATAGCAATCAGCCCCAGCATTTT.

V usage is TRBV7-8 and J usage is TRBJ2-7, with TRBD1 identical over 11 bases. The trim removed 3 bases at V and 6 bases at J, leaving 4 bases unmatched. The CDR3 contains 14 residues. CDR1 SGHVS and CDR2 FQNEAQ come from the germline V gene. CDR3: CASSLDRGLSEQYF. In DNA form, the CDR3 reads TGTGCCAGCAGCTTGGACAGGGGGCTTAGCGAGCAGTACTTC.

V usage is TRBV28 and J usage is TRBJ2-2; 8 bases are shared with TRBD1. Germline-derived CDR1 and CDR2 are MDHEN and SYDVKM. This CDR3 contains 16 residues. V gave up 8 bases and J gave up 5 bases; unmatched junction bases: 13. The CDR3 loop is CASRARTGLGTGELFF. CDR3 coding DNA: TGTGCCAGCCGGGCTAGGACAGGGTTAGGGACCGGGGAGCTGTTTTTT.

V usage is TRBV9 and J usage is TRBJ2-7; TRBD2 aligns across 9 bases. This CDR3 comprises 15 residues. J lost 6 bases, V lost 2 bases, and 9 bases had no gene match. The germline V gene has CDR1 SGDLS and CDR2 YYNGEE. The CDR3 coding sequence is TGTGCCAGCAGCGTGGCGGGGGGGACCTTCGTCGAGCAGTACTTC. Residues: CASSVAGGTFVEQYF.

V gene TRBV2 combines with J gene TRBJ2-5; D not resolved. V lost 7 bases, J lost 5 bases, and 20 bases lay in between. CDR3 length: 15 amino acids. Germline CDR1 and CDR2: SNHLY and FYNNEI. In nucleotides, the CDR3 is TGTGCCAGCAAGGTGTCCTCCGTTTCGAGGGAGACCCAGTACTTC. This codes for CASKVSSVSRETQYF. The full variable domain, its missing parts supplied by reference TRBV2 and TRBJ2-5, is EPEVTQTPSHQVTQMGQEVILRCVPISNHLYFYWYRQILGQKVEFLVSFYNNEISEKSEIFDDQFSVERPDGSNFTLKIRSTKLEDSAMYFCASKVSSVSRETQYFGPGTRLLVL.

The J gene is TRBJ2-2, the V gene TRBV5-1, with TRBD2 matching 11 bases. J lost 6 bases, V lost 5 bases, and 6 bases had no gene match. The CDR3 consists of 15 residues. Germline V lookup: CDR1 SGHRS, CDR2 YFSETQ. The CDR3 region is CASRQLAGEAGELFF. The DNA for the CDR3 is TGCGCCAGCAGGCAACTAGCGGGGGAGGCCGGGGAGCTGTTTTTT.

The chain couples TRBV7-2 to TRBJ2-7, with D tentatively TRBD1 (6 bases). From germline, CDR1 is SGHTA and CDR2 FQGNSA. There are 15 residues in the CDR3. V was clipped by 1 base and J by 2 bases, with 12 bases between them. In DNA form, the CDR3 reads TGTGCCAGCAGCTTAGAGAGGGGGTTCACCTACGAGCAGTACTTC. Encoded protein: CASSLERGFTYEQYF.